A single sample is the source of the 14 T cell receptor beta chains below, sequenced in a study of cytomegalovirus exposure and HLA in healthy donors. PCR employed 60 Vbeta and 13 Jbeta primers. Produced via immunoSEQ multiplex PCR; TCRdb's table is partial and in-frame only. Among some 80,000 clones, 60% to 85% were seen once, and the ten largest hold under 7%. Sequencing used PBMCs. The receptors were gathered from a man between 18 and 35 years old in good health and CMV-seropositive.

The chain links TRBV6-5 to TRBJ2-7; D unclear. CDR3 length: 15 amino acids. V was trimmed by 5 bases and J by 0 bases, leaving 14 bases between them. Germline CDR1 and CDR2: MNHEY and SVGAGI. The CDR3 nucleotides are TGTGCCAGCAGTAATTCATACAGCCCCTCCTACGAGCAGTACTTC. It is translated as CASSNSYSPSYEQYF.

The rearrangement links TRBV28 to TRBJ1-1, with a tentative D call TRBD1 (6 bases). V lost 4 bases to trimming and J lost 4 bases, with 16 bases between them. Germline lookup yields CDR1 MDHEN and CDR2 SYDVKM. This CDR3 has 15 amino acids. As DNA, the CDR3 is TGTGCCAGCAGTTCCCCAGGGGCTTTAGGCACTGAAGCTTTCTTT. Amino acid sequence: CASSSPGALGTEAFF. The whole variable domain, filled in from reference TRBV28 and TRBJ1-1, reads DVKVTQSSRYLVKRTGEKVFLECVQDMDHENMFWYRQDPGLGLRLIYFSYDVKMKEKGDIPEGYSVSREKKERFSLILESASTNQTSMYLCASSSPGALGTEAFFGQGTRLTVV.

The chain links TRBV4-1 to TRBJ2-3; 13 bases line up with TRBD2. Germline V gene sequence: CDR1 MGHRA, CDR2 YSYEKL. The V gene end was trimmed by 4 bases and the J gene end by 2 bases; junction bases not matched to a gene: 3. The CDR3 totals 16 residues. The CDR3 loop is CASSLGLAGDTDTQYF. The CDR3 region has the DNA TGCGCCAGCAGCCTCGGACTAGCGGGGGACACAGATACGCAGTATTTT.

The V and J genes are TRBV19 and TRBJ1-1; 7 bases map to TRBD1. This CDR3 is built from 12 residues. The junction had 6 bases not matched to a gene; V was cut back by 8 bases and J by 6 bases. In germline, CDR1 is LNHDA, CDR2 SQIVND (reference sequence). CDR3 nucleotide sequence: TGTGCCAGTGCTACAGGGGCTTCTGAAGCTTTCTTT. Protein: CASATGASEAFF.

The chain combines TRBV29-1 with TRBJ2-7, with 10 bases fitting TRBD2. Per germline, CDR1 SQVTM and CDR2 ANQGSEA. This CDR3 is built from 14 residues. The trim removed 4 bases at V and 0 bases at J, leaving 3 bases unmatched. The CDR3: CSVVGTSDSYEQYF. Here the CDR3 DNA reads TGCAGCGTTGTTGGGACTAGCGACTCCTACGAGCAGTACTTC.

The chain carries TRBV5-1 and TRBJ2-7; D is undetermined. The V end was cut by 3 bases, the J end by 0 bases, with 7 bases between. Germline V gives CDR1 SGHRS, CDR2 YFSETQ. The CDR3 has 13 residues. CDR3 DNA: TGCGCCAGCAGCTACAGTAGCTCCTACGAGCAGTACTTC. It yields the protein CASSYSSSYEQYF. Full variable domain (rest looked up from reference TRBV5-1 and TRBJ2-7): KAGVTQTPRYLIKTRGQQVTLSCSPISGHRSVSWYQQTPGQGLQFLFEYFSETQRNKGNFPGRFSGRQFSNSRSEMNVSTLELGDSALYLCASSYSSSYEQYFGPGTRLTVT.

The chain joins TRBV28 to TRBJ2-7; D is unresolved. Germline-derived CDR1 and CDR2 are MDHEN and SYDVKM. The CDR3 runs 15 residues. V lost 0 bases, J lost 2 bases, and 11 bases lay in between. DNA of the CDR3: TGTGCCAGCAGTTTATGGGCGCGCGGCCCCTACGAGCAGTACTTC. This encodes CASSLWARGPYEQYF. Full variable domain (missing parts from reference TRBV28 and TRBJ2-7): DVKVTQSSRYLVKRTGEKVFLECVQDMDHENMFWYRQDPGLGLRLIYFSYDVKMKEKGDIPEGYSVSREKKERFSLILESASTNQTSMYLCASSLWARGPYEQYFGPGTRLTVT.

The genes are TRBV25-1 and TRBJ2-2; the D gene is possibly TRBD2 (7 bases). The CDR3 is 15 amino acids. Germline V gene sequence: CDR1 MGHDK, CDR2 SYGVNS. The germline V and J ends were trimmed by 3 bases and 7 bases, with 15 bases remaining between them. The CDR3 is CASSEGGGIGGELFF. In DNA form, the CDR3 reads TGTGCCAGCAGTGAGGGGGGGGGCATCGGCGGGGAGCTGTTTTTT.

The J gene is TRBJ2-1, the V gene TRBV19, with 11 bases matching TRBD2. Trimming at V came to 3 bases and at J to 9 bases, leaving 7 bases not matched to a gene. Germline V lookup: CDR1 LNHDA, CDR2 SQIVND (reference sequence). The CDR3 is 15 residues long. This CDR3 is CASSIVLAGDGEQFF. The DNA of the CDR3 is TGTGCCAGTAGTATTGTACTAGCGGGAGACGGTGAGCAGTTCTTC.

The gene calls are TRBV2 and TRBJ1-3, with D unresolved. The CDR3 contains 14 residues. V lost 8 bases and J 0 bases, leaving 11 bases between the germline ends. From germline, CDR1 is SNHLY and CDR2 FYNNEI. CDR3 sequence: CASLQTVSGNTIYF. The CDR3 coding sequence is TGTGCCAGCCTACAGACCGTCTCTGGAAACACCATATATTTT.

The V call is TRBV19, the J call TRBJ1-1; the match to TRBD1 covers 9 bases. CDR1 and CDR2 from the germline V gene are LNHDA and SQIVND (reference sequence). CDR3 length equals 13 residues. CDR3 protein: CATRQGVGTEAFF. In DNA, the CDR3 is TGTGCGACTAGACAGGGGGTGGGGACTGAAGCTTTCTTT.

This chain links TRBV27 with TRBJ2-5; a possible D gene is TRBD2 (7 bases). Germline V gives CDR1 MNHEY, CDR2 SMNVEV (reference sequence). CDR3 length equals 13 residues. Trimming removed 6 bases at V and 5 bases at J, with 13 bases between. CDR3 sequence: CASRRGPGETQYF. In nucleotides, the CDR3 is TGTGCCAGCAGGCGGGGGCCGGGCGAGACCCAGTACTTC.

The V gene is TRBV9, the J gene TRBJ2-5; 9 nucleotides align to TRBD1. V gave up 5 bases and J gave up 3 bases; unmatched junction bases: 5. This CDR3 comprises 14 residues. Germline loops: CDR1 SGDLS, CDR2 YYNGEE. The CDR3 loop reads CASSFGTGKETQYF. The CDR3 DNA is TGTGCCAGCAGTTTCGGGACAGGGAAAGAGACCCAGTACTTC.

The chain joins TRBV5-1 to TRBJ1-1; weak D call: TRBD1 (6 bases). V was shortened by 5 bases and J by 8 bases, with 13 bases between the two germline ends. The CDR3 is 12 residues long. Germline CDR1 SGHRS, CDR2 YFSETQ. The CDR3 spells CASSPDGTEAFF. CDR3 nucleotides: TGCGCCAGCAGTCCCGATGGGACAGAAGCTTTCTTT.